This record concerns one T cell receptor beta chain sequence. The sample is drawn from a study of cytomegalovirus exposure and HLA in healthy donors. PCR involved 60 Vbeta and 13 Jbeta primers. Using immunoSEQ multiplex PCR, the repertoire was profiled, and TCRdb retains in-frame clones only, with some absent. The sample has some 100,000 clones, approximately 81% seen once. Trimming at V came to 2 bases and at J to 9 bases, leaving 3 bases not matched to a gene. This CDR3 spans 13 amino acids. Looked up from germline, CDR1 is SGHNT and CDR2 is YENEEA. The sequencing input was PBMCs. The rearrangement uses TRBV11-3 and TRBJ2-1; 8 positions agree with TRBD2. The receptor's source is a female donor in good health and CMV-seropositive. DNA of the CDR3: TGTGCCAGCAGCTTACGGGGGGGCAGTGAGCAGTTCTTC. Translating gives CASSLRGGSEQFF.